Below are 22 T cell receptor beta chains sequenced from a single sample in a study of beta chain features in type 1 diabetes (dated by TCRdb to between 2017 and 2018). Summary of the overall study and its limitations: A moderate but significant shortening of TCRB CDR3 length was observed in type 1 diabetes patients in all four CD4+ subsets.

For these receptors, no antigen is known. Library generation was performed with the immunoSEQ multiplex PCR assay. The High Capacity cDNA Reverse Transcription Kit was used to reverse transcribe all of the isolated RNA, meaning that expressed TCRB transcripts were what got sequenced. The immuneACCESS repertoire file appears here via TCRdb, limited to in-frame rearrangements. These files lack a portion of the clones; in checked studies, under half of the deficit traces to unresolved V genes, and the cause of the others is not known. The sample profile shows about 180,000 clones; less than 10% of them were found once. 0.5% of the sample goes to the ten largest clones. The specimen was central memory CD4+ T cells from blood. The receptors shown here come from a man between 18 and 29 years old with type 1 diabetes.

This clone occurred a few times. The chain recombines TRBV15 with TRBJ2-1; 12 nucleotides align to TRBD2. The germline CDR1 and CDR2 sequences are LNHNV and YYDKDF (reference sequence). The CDR3 totals 16 residues. With 0 bases clipped from V and 3 bases from J, the junction kept 0 bases outside the gene matches. CDR3 bases: TGTGCCACCAGCAGAGAGGGACTAGCGGGCTACAATGAGCAGTTCTTC. Translation gives CATSREGLAGYNEQFF.

In its sample, this clone was seen a few times. The chain uses TRBV14 and TRBJ2-7; a weak D match, TRBD2 (5 bases). Germline CDR1 reads SGHDN; CDR2 reads FVKESK. The CDR3 runs 18 residues. Trimming took off 0 bases at V and 2 bases at J, with 20 bases between the two ends. CDR3 sequence: CASSQDLPKLRAAYEQYF. The CDR3 coding sequence is TGTGCCAGCAGCCAAGATCTTCCGAAATTGCGGGCCGCCTACGAGCAGTACTTC.

This chain connects TRBV2 to TRBJ2-3; TRBD1 is a possible D gene (6 bases). The CDR3 has 12 amino acids. Germline loops: CDR1 SNHLY, CDR2 FYNNEI. Between the trimmed V and J ends, which lost 8 bases and 9 bases, there was a span of 15 bases. In DNA, the CDR3 is TGTGCCAGCGAAATGGACAGATTAACGCAGTATTTT. Translated, it gives CASEMDRLTQYF.

This clone was seen more than once but under ten times. The rearrangement joins TRBV4-2 to TRBJ2-1; possible D gene TRBD1, 5 bases. The CDR3 length is 17 residues. V was cut by 0 bases and J by 5 bases, with 17 bases left in between. The germline V gene encodes CDR1 LGHNA and CDR2 YNFKEQ. CDR3 coding DNA: TGTGCCAGCAGCCAAGACCTACCGAACAGACAGCACAATGAGCAGTTCTTC. Translating it yields CASSQDLPNRQHNEQFF.

At least ten counts were recorded for this clone. The chain couples TRBV15 to TRBJ2-4; D unresolved. The ends were cut back, 0 bases at V and 0 bases at J, with 6 bases in the middle. Germline V gene sequence: CDR1 LNHNV, CDR2 YYDKDF (reference sequence). The CDR3 spans 15 residues. The CDR3 bases are TGTGCCACCAGCAGAGATCAGGCAGCCAAAAACATTCAGTACTTC. This translates into CATSRDQAAKNIQYF.

The CDR3 coding sequence is TGTGCCAGCAGTTACAGGAGTCAAGAGACCCAGTACTTC. It specifies CASSYRSQETQYF. This chain uses TRBV6-6 with TRBJ2-5; no reliable D call. Per the germline V gene, CDR1 is MNHNY and CDR2 is SVGAGI (reference sequence). Trimming removed 2 bases at V and 2 bases at J, with 6 bases between. The CDR3 is 13 amino acids.

The chain uses TRBV6-5 and TRBJ2-5; 9 bases are shared with TRBD1. The germline V gene encodes CDR1 MNHEY and CDR2 SVGAGI. This CDR3 region has 15 residues. The junction had 6 bases not matched to a gene; V was cut back by 2 bases and J by 5 bases. As DNA, the CDR3 is TGTGCCAGCAGTTACGGGACAGGGCTTGGGGAGACCCAGTACTTC. Its translation is CASSYGTGLGETQYF.

The table lists this clone with a few counts. The chain employs TRBV27 and TRBJ2-7; 7 nucleotides match TRBD2. This CDR3 is built from 14 residues. V trimming: 6 bases; J trimming: 2 bases; junction bases outside the gene matches: 7. CDR1 is MNHEY and CDR2 is SMNVEV in the germline V gene (reference sequence). The CDR3 loop reads CASSPRGGPYEQYF. As DNA, the CDR3 is TGTGCCAGCAGCCCTCGGGGAGGGCCCTACGAGCAGTACTTC.

Only a few counts were recorded for this clone. This chain links TRBV10-3 with TRBJ2-5; 9 bases are shared with TRBD1. The length of the CDR3 is 15 residues. The V gene end was trimmed by 1 base and the J gene end by 6 bases; junction bases not matched to a gene: 6. Germline assignment: CDR1 ENHRY and CDR2 SYGVKD. Written as DNA, the CDR3 is TGTGCCATCAGTGAGTTATCGGGACAGGGCAAGACCCAGTACTTC. Its protein is CAISELSGQGKTQYF.

The chain combines TRBV15 with TRBJ2-5; tentatively, D is TRBD2 (6 bases). The germline V gene has CDR1 LNHNV and CDR2 YYDKDF (reference sequence). V lost 0 bases and J lost 4, with 12 bases in between. The CDR3 sequence is 15 residues long. The chain's CDR3 is CATSRDMGGIETQYF. CDR3 nucleotides: TGTGCCACCAGCAGAGATATGGGGGGAATAGAGACCCAGTACTTC.

A few counts support this clone. The CDR3 reads CASSSQGAGWQYF. The CDR3 DNA reads TGTGCCAGCAGTAGCCAGGGGGCGGGATGGCAGTACTTC. The J gene is TRBJ2-7, the V gene TRBV25-1, with 8 bases lining up with TRBD1. This CDR3 has 13 residues. Germline CDR1 and CDR2: MGHDK and SYGVNS. Losses at the gene ends were 5 bases for V and 9 bases for J; bases not matched to a gene: 9.

Only a few counts were recorded for this clone. V and J are TRBV7-2 and TRBJ2-1; 8 bases are a match to TRBD2. Germline CDR1 is SGHTA and CDR2 is FQGNSA. The J segment lost 3 bases and the V segment lost 6 bases, leaving 7 bases of the junction unmatched. This CDR3 region has 15 residues. CDR3 region: CASSASSGGYNEQFF. The CDR3 nucleotides read TGTGCCAGCAGTGCCTCGAGCGGGGGCTACAATGAGCAGTTCTTC.

This clone was detected a few times. The V gene is TRBV28, the J gene TRBJ1-1, with 8 bases identical to TRBD1. V lost 4 bases to trimming and J lost 4 bases; unmatched junction nucleotides: 5. Germline CDR1 MDHEN, CDR2 SYDVKM. The CDR3 sequence is 14 residues long. Here the CDR3 reads CASSSLQGGTEAFF. In nucleotides, the CDR3 is TGTGCCAGCAGTTCACTACAGGGGGGCACTGAAGCTTTCTTT.

The V and J genes are TRBV28 and TRBJ2-7, with 9 bases aligning to TRBD1. The germline V gene encodes CDR1 MDHEN and CDR2 SYDVKM. The CDR3 is 14 amino acids. V was pared by 9 bases and J by 3 bases, with 9 bases of the junction left unmatched. The CDR3 reads CASNRQGVYYEQYF. For the CDR3, the DNA is TGTGCCAGTAACAGACAGGGGGTCTACTACGAGCAGTACTTC.

This clone was detected a few times. The chain has TRBV28 and TRBJ1-1, with D possibly TRBD1 on 5 matching bases. Germline assignment: CDR1 MDHEN and CDR2 SYDVKM. Trimming stripped 3 bases from V and 1 base from J, with 9 bases between. The CDR3 consists of 14 residues. CDR3 amino acids: CASSLVQGNTEAFF. The CDR3 bases are TGTGCCAGCAGTTTGGTGCAGGGGAACACTGAAGCTTTCTTT. The whole variable domain, filled in from reference TRBV28 and TRBJ1-1, reads DVKVTQSSRYLVKRTGEKVFLECVQDMDHENMFWYRQDPGLGLRLIYFSYDVKMKEKGDIPEGYSVSREKKERFSLILESASTNQTSMYLCASSLVQGNTEAFFGQGTRLTVV.

This clone appeared a few times. V usage is TRBV5-4 and J usage is TRBJ2-6, with unresolved D. This CDR3 is 16 amino acids long. Germline-derived CDR1 and CDR2 are SGHNT and YYREEE (reference sequence). V shed 1 base and J shed 0 bases, with 8 bases lying between them. DNA of the CDR3: TGTGCCAGCAGCTTGACAGTGAACTCTGGGGCCAACGTCCTGACTTTC. Translation gives CASSLTVNSGANVLTF.

This clone has just a few counts. The CDR3 spells CASRRTGTYEAFF. The CDR3 DNA reads as TGTGCCAGCAGGCGGACAGGGACCTATGAAGCTTTCTTT. The rearrangement joins TRBV7-2 to TRBJ1-1; 8 bases line up with TRBD1. Germline V lookup: CDR1 SGHTA, CDR2 FQGNSA. The length of the CDR3 is 13 residues. The trim removed 6 bases at V and 7 bases at J, leaving 7 bases unmatched.

This clone appeared a few times. This sequence joins TRBV28 and TRBJ2-7; 8 positions agree with TRBD1. Looked up from germline, CDR1 is MDHEN and CDR2 is SYDVKM. This CDR3 is 13 amino acids long. Trimming took 2 bases from V and 6 from J; bases not matched to a gene: 3. CDR3 residues: CASSLDRGFEQYF. Here the CDR3 DNA reads TGTGCCAGCAGTTTAGACAGGGGATTCGAGCAGTACTTC.

This clone appeared a few times. The rearrangement joins TRBV7-2 to TRBJ1-3; D possibly corresponds to TRBD1 (5 bases). The germline V gene encodes CDR1 SGHTA and CDR2 FQGNSA. V lost 11 bases, J lost 0 bases, and 11 bases lay in between. The CDR3 totals 13 residues. CDR3 sequence reads: CAGGRGSGNTIYF. CDR3 DNA sequence: TGTGCCGGGGGGAGGGGCTCTGGAAACACCATATATTTT.

The chain links TRBV5-4 to TRBJ2-1; TRBD2 matches 9 bases. The CDR3 is made up of 14 amino acids. Germline CDR1 is SGHNT and CDR2 is YYREEE (reference sequence). The V gene end was trimmed by 7 bases and the J gene end by 8 bases; junction bases not matched to a gene: 10. Here the CDR3 DNA reads TGTGCCAGCCATAGCGGGGGATTCCCCGATGAGCAGTTCTTC. As protein: CASHSGGFPDEQFF.

The chain employs TRBV5-1 and TRBJ1-1, with a possible D match to TRBD1 (5 bases). The CDR3 covers 15 residues. Germline V lookup: CDR1 SGHRS, CDR2 YFSETQ. The V gene lost 4 bases and the J gene lost 3 bases, with 16 bases spanning the gap. The CDR3 loop is CASSGGTGYDTEAFF. The DNA of the CDR3 is TGCGCCAGCAGCGGAGGGACGGGTTATGACACTGAAGCTTTCTTT. Based on the CDR3 plus reference TRBV5-1 and TRBJ1-1, the full variable domain is KAGVTQTPRYLIKTRGQQVTLSCSPISGHRSVSWYQQTPGQGLQFLFEYFSETQRNKGNFPGRFSGRQFSNSRSEMNVSTLELGDSALYLCASSGGTGYDTEAFFGQGTRLTVV.

The table lists this clone with a few counts. The gene calls are TRBV15 and TRBJ2-1; maybe TRBD2 (6 bases). V was trimmed by 3 bases and J by 4 bases, leaving 13 bases between them. The CDR3 runs 15 residues. The germline gives CDR1 LNHNV, CDR2 YYDKDF (reference sequence). CDR3 nucleotides: TGTGCCACCAGCAGCCGGGAGTCGATTTACAATGAGCAGTTCTTC. Amino acid sequence: CATSSRESIYNEQFF.